These T cell receptor beta chains were read from a single sample in a study of blood T cell repertoires in COVID-19. Method: immunoSEQ multiplex PCR; TCRdb's copy keeps in-frame clones and lacks some. The sample records approximately 32,000 clones, about 91% being singletons. Sequencing was done on a sample of peripheral blood. The source is a woman in her seventies with active COVID-19. Both conserved end residues are part of each CDR3. A D gene is named only where the DNA matches it firmly. The listing skips clone size in some rows; elsewhere it reads once, few, many or a size class.

DNA	CDR3	D	size	V	J
TGCGCCAGCAGCCAACGTGACTACGGAGAGACCCAGTACTTC	CASSQRDYGETQYF	NA	NA	TRBV4-3	TRBJ2-5
TGTGCCAGTAGTGCGCAGGGTCGCTATGGCTACACCTTC	CASSAQGRYGYTF	NA	NA	TRBV19	TRBJ1-2
TGTGCCAGCAGAGCCGGTGAGGGCTACACCTTC	CASRAGEGYTF	NA	NA	TRBV2	TRBJ1-2
TGTGCCAGCAGCGGGACAATGAACTATGGCTACACCTTC	CASSGTMNYGYTF	NA	NA	TRBV6-5	TRBJ1-2
TGTGCCAGCAGCCCAGGGGGGCGCCGCACAGATACGCAGTATTTT	CASSPGGRRTDTQYF	NA	NA	TRBV9	TRBJ2-3
TGCGCCAGCAGCTTGCAATCAACAGGGCGGGGCACAGATACGCAGTATTTT	CASSLQSTGRGTDTQYF	NA	NA	TRBV5-1	TRBJ2-3
TGTGCCAGCTCCGCCATGGGCGGGGCCTACGAGCAGTACTTC	CASSAMGGAYEQYF	NA	NA	TRBV18	TRBJ2-7
TGCGCCAGCAGCCAGGTCCCGGGACAGGGGAGTGGAAACACCATATATTTT	CASSQVPGQGSGNTIYF	TRBD1	NA	TRBV4-3	TRBJ1-3
TGCGCCAGCAGCCAAGATGAGTCCCAGGGGGCGCGGCTAACCTACGAGCAGTACTTC	CASSQDESQGARLTYEQYF	TRBD1	once	TRBV4-1	TRBJ2-7
TGTGCCAGCAGTCCCCCAGAGGTAGGGGGCAGAGAAAAACTGTTTTTT	CASSPPEVGGREKLFF	TRBD1	once	TRBV28	TRBJ1-4
TGTGCCAGCAGCTTAGGGACAGGGACGACTGAAGCTTTCTTT	CASSLGTGTTEAFF	TRBD1	NA	TRBV7-9	TRBJ1-1
TGTGCCAGCAGTTTGTTAACGGACAATGAGCAGTTCTTC	CASSLLTDNEQFF	NA	NA	TRBV28	TRBJ2-1
TGTGCCAGCAGCCCCCAGGCCACCGGGGAGCTGTTTTTT	CASSPQATGELFF	NA	NA	TRBV11-2	TRBJ2-2
TGTGCCAGCAGCTCCCACTGGGAGACCCAGTACTTC	CASSSHWETQYF	NA	few	TRBV7-9	TRBJ2-5
TGTGCCAGCAGTGAAGAACTCCCTCAAGAGACCCAGTACTTC	CASSEELPQETQYF	NA	NA	TRBV2	TRBJ2-5
TGTGCCAGCAGTACAGGAAAAAACATTCAGTACTTC	CASSTGKNIQYF	NA	NA	TRBV6-5	TRBJ2-4
TGTGCCATCAGTCCTCAAGCTAGCGGTTTCACAGATACGCAGTATTTT	CAISPQASGFTDTQYF	TRBD2	NA	TRBV10-3	TRBJ2-3
TGTGCCAGTAGTATAAGGGGGCTCGATCTGGGTGGCAATCAGCCCCAGCATTTT	CASSIRGLDLGGNQPQHF	TRBD1	NA	TRBV19	TRBJ1-5
TGTGCCAGCAGGGGTAGGGTAGGGGACACTGAAGCTTTCTTT	CASRGRVGDTEAFF	NA	medium-sized	TRBV28	TRBJ1-1
TGTGCCAGCAGCTTATTCGGACAGGGGAATCTCGGTGAGCAGTTCTTC	CASSLFGQGNLGEQFF	TRBD1	NA	TRBV7-3	TRBJ2-1
TGTGCCAGCAGTGAACAGGGTATCGGGGAGCTGTTTTTT	CASSEQGIGELFF	NA	NA	TRBV27	TRBJ2-2
TGTGCCAGCAGAGAAGCGGGGCTCCAAGAGACCCAGTACTTC	CASREAGLQETQYF	TRBD2	NA	TRBV27	TRBJ2-5
TGTGCCAGCAGCTCGGGGGGGGCTCTGGACACTGAAGCTTTCTTT	CASSSGGALDTEAFF	NA	NA	TRBV5-4	TRBJ1-1
TGTGCCAGCACCGGGACTAGGGACACCGGGGAGCTGTTTTTT	CASTGTRDTGELFF	TRBD2	NA	TRBV2	TRBJ2-2